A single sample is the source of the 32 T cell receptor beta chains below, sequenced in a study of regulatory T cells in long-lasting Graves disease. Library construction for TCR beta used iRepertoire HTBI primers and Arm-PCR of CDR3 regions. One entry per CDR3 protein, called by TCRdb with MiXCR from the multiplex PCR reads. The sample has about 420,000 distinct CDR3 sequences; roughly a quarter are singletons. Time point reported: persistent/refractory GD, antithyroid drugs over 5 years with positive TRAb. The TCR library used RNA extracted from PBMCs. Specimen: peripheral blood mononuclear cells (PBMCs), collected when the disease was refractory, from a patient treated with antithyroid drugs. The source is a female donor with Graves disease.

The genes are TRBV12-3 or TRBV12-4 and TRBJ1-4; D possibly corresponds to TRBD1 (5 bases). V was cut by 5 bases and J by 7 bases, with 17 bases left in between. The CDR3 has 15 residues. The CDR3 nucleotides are TGTGCCAGCAGTCTCCGGGCCCTTGGGGGTGAAAAACTGTTTTTT. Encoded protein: CASSLRALGGEKLFF.

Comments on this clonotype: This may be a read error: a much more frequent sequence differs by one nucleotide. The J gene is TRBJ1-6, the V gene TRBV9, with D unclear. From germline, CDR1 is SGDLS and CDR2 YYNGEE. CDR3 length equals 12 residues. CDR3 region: CASSGGFSPHHF. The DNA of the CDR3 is TGTGCCAGCAGCGGCGGTTTTTCACCCCACCACTTT.

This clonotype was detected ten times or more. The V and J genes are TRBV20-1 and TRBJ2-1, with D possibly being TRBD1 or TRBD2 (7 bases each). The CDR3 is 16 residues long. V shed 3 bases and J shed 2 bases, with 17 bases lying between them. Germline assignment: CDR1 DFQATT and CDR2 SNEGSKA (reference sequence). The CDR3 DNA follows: TGCAGTGCTAGGGAGCGGGGCAGGGGGACCTACAATGAGCAGTTCTTC. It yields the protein CSARERGRGTYNEQFF.

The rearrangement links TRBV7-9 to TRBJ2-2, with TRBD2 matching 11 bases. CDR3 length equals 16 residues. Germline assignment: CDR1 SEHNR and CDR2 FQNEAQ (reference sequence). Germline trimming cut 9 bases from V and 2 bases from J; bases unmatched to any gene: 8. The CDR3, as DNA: TGTGCCAGTGAGATAGCGGGAGGGCCAAACACCGGGGAGCTGTTTTTT. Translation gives CASEIAGGPNTGELFF.

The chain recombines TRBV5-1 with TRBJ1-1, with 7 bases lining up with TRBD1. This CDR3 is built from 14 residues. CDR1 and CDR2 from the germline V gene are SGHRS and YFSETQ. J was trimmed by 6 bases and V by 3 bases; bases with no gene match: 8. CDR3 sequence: CASSSRQGVAEAFF. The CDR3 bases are TGCGCCAGCAGCTCGAGACAGGGTGTAGCTGAAGCTTTCTTT.

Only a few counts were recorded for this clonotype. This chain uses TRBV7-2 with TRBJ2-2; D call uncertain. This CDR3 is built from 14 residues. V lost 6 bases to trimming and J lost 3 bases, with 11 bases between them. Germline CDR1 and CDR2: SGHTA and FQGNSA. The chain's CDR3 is CASRVSDDTGELFF. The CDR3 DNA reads TGTGCCAGCAGGGTCAGCGATGACACCGGGGAGCTGTTTTTT.

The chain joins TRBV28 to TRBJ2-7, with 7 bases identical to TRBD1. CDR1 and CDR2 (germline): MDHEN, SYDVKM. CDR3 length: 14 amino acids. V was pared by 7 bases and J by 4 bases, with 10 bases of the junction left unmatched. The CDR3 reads CASTPPGGRYEQYF. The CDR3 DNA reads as TGTGCCAGCACTCCCCCAGGGGGTAGGTACGAGCAGTACTTC.

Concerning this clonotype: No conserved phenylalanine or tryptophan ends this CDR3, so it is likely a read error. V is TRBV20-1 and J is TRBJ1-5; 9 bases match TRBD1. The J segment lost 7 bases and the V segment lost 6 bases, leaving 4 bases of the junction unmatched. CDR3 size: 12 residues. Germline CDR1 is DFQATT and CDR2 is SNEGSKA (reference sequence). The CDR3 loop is CSAGTGQQPQHL. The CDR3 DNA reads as TGCAGTGCCGGGACAGGGCAACAGCCCCAGCATCTT.

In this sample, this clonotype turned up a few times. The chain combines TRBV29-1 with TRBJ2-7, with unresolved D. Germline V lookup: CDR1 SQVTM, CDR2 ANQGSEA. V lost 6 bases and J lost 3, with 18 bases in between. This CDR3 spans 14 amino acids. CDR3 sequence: CSVMGLGSVYEQYF. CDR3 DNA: TGCAGCGTGATGGGTCTAGGAAGTGTCTACGAGCAGTACTTC.

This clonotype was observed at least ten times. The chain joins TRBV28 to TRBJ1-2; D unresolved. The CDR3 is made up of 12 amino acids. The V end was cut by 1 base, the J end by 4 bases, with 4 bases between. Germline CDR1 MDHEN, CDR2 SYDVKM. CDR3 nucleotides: TGTGCCAGCAGTTTATTCCTCTATGGCTACACCTTC. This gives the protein CASSLFLYGYTF.

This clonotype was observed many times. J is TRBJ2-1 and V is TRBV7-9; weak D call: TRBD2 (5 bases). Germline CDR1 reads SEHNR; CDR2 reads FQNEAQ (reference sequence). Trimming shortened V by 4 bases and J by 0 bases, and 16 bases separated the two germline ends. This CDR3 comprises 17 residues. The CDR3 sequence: CASSSPILSGSYNEQFF. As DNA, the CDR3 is TGTGCCAGCAGCTCCCCCATTCTGAGCGGCTCCTACAATGAGCAGTTCTTC.

The CDR3 DNA reads as TGTGCCAGCAGTCCCGGGGGAGGGGAGCTGTTTTTT. Amino acid sequence: CASSPGGGELFF. The chain uses TRBV7-3 and TRBJ2-2, with D perhaps TRBD2 (6 bases). V was clipped by 6 bases and J by 8 bases, with 10 bases between them. Germline V gives CDR1 SGHTA, CDR2 FQGTGA. The length of the CDR3 is 12 residues.

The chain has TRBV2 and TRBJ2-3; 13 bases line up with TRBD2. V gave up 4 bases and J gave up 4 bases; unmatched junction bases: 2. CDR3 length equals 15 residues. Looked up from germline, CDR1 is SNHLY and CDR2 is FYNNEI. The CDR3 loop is CASSATSGRSDTQYF. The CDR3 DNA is TGTGCCAGCAGTGCGACTAGCGGGAGGTCAGATACGCAGTATTTT.

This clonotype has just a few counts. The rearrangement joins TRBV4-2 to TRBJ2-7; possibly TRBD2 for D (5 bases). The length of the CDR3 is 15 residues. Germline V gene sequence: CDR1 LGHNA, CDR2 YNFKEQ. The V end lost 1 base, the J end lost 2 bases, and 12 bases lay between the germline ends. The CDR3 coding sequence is TGTGCCAGCAGCCAAGGGACTGCCGAGGCCTACGAGCAGTACTTC. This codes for CASSQGTAEAYEQYF.

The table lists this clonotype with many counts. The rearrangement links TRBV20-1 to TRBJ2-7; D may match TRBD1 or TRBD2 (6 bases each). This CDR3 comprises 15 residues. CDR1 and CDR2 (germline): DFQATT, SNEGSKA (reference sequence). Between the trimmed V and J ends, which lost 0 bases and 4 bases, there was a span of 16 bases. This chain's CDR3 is CSAREGETGLYEQYF. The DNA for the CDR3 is TGCAGTGCTAGAGAGGGGGAGACAGGACTATACGAGCAGTACTTC.

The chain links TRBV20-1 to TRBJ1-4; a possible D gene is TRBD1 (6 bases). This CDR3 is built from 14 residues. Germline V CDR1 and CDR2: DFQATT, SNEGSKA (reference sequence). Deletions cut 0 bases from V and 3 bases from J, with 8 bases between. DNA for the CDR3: TGCAGTGCTAGAGAGGGGGCGTCTAATGAAAAACTGTTTTTT. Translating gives CSAREGASNEKLFF.

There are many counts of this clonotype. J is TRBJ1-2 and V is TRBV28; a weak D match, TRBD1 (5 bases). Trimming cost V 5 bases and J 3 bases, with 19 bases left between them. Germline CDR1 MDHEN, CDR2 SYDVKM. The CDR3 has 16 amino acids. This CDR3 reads CASSATGGINHYGYTF. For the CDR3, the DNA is TGTGCCAGCAGTGCCACGGGGGGGATCAATCACTATGGCTACACCTTC.

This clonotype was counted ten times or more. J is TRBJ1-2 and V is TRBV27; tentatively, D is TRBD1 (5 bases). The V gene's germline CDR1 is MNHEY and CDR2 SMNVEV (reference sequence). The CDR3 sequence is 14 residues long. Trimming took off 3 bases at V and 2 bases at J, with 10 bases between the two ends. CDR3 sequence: CASSFTGENYGYTF. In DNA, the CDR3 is TGTGCCAGCAGTTTTACAGGAGAAAACTATGGCTACACCTTC.

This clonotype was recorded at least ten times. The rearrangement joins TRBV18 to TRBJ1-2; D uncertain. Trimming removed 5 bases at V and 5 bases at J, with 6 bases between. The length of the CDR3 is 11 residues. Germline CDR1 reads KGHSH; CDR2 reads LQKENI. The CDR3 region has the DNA TGTGCCAGCTCAACCTATTATGGCTACACCTTC. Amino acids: CASSTYYGYTF. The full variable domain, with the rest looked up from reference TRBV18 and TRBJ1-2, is NAGVMQNPRHLVRRRGQEARLRCSPMKGHSHVYWYRQLPEEGLKFMVYLQKENIIDESGMPKERFSAEFPKEGPSILRIQQVVRGDSAAYFCASSTYYGYTFGSGTRLTVV.

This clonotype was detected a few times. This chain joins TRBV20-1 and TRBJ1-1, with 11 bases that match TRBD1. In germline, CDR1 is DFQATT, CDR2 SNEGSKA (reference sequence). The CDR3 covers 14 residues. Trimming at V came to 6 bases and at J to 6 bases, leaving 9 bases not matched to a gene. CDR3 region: CSARTGGDWAEAFF. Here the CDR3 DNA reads TGCAGTGCCCGGACAGGGGGCGATTGGGCTGAAGCTTTCTTT.

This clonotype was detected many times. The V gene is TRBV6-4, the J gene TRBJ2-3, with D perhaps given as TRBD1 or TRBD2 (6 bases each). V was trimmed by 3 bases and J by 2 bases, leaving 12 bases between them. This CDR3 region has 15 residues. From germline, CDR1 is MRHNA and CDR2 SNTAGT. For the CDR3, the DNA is TGTGCCAGCAGTGAGGTAGGGGGGAACACAGATACGCAGTATTTT. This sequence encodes CASSEVGGNTDTQYF.

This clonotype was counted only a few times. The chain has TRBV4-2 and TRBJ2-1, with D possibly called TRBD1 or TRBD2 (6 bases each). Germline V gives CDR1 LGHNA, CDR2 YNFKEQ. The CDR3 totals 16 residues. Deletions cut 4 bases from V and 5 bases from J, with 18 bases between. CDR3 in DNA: TGTGCCAGCAGCCCCAAATGGGGCGGGACAAACAATGAGCAGTTCTTC. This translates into CASSPKWGGTNNEQFF.

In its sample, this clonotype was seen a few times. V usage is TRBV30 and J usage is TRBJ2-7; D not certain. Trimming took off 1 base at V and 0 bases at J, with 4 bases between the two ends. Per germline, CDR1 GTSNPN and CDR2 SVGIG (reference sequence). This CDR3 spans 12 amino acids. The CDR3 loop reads CAWSAPSYEQYF. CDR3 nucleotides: TGTGCCTGGAGTGCCCCCTCCTACGAGCAGTACTTC. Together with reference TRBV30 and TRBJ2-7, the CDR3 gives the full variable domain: SQTIHQWPATLVQPVGSPLSLECTVEGTSNPNLYWYRQAAGRGLQLLFYSVGIGQISSEVPQNLSASRPQDRQFILSSKKLLLSDSGFYLCAWSAPSYEQYFGPGTRLTVT.

The DNA for the CDR3 is TGCAGTGCTAGGGAGGGCACTGAAGCTTTCTTT. As protein: CSAREGTEAFF. The genes are TRBV20-1 and TRBJ1-1, with unresolved D. There are 11 residues in the CDR3. Trimming removed 3 bases at V and 4 bases at J, with 6 bases between. Germline-derived CDR1 and CDR2 are DFQATT and SNEGSKA (reference sequence).

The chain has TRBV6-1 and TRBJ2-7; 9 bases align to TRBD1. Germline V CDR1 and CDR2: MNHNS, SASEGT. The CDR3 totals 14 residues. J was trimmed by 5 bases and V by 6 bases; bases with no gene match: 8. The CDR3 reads CASRDGTGSNEQYF. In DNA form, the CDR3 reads TGTGCCAGCAGAGACGGGACAGGGTCCAACGAGCAGTACTTC.

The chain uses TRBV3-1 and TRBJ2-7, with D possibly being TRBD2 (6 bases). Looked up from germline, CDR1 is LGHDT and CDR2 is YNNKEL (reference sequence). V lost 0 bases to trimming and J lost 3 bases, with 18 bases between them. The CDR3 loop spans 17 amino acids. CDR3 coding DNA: TGTGCCAGCAGCCAAGACCCAGCGGGCGGGATTTACTACGAGCAGTACTTC. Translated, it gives CASSQDPAGGIYYEQYF.

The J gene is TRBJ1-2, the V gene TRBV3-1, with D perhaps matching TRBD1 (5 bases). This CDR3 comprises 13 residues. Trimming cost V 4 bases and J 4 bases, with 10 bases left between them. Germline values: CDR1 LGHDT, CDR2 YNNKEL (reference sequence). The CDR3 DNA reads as TGTGCCAGCAGCCCAGGGTTATTCTATGGCTACACCTTC. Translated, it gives CASSPGLFYGYTF.

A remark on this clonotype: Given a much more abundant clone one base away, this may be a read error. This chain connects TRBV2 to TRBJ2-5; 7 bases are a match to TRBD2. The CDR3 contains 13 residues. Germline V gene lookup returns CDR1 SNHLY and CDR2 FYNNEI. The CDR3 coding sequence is TGTGCCAGCAGTGATCGGGGGGAAGAGACCCAGCACTTC. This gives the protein CASSDRGEETQHF.

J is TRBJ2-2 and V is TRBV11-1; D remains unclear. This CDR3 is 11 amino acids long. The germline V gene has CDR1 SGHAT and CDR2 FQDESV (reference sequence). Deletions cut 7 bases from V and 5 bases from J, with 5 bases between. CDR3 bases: TGTGCCAGCAACCGTACCGGGGAGCTGTTTTTT. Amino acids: CASNRTGELFF.

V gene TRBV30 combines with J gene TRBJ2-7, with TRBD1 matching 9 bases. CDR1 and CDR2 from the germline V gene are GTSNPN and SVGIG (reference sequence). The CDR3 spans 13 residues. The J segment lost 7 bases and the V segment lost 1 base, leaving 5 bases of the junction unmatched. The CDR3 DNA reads TGTGCCTGGAGTGCCGGGACAGGGCGGGAGCAGTACTTC. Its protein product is CAWSAGTGREQYF.

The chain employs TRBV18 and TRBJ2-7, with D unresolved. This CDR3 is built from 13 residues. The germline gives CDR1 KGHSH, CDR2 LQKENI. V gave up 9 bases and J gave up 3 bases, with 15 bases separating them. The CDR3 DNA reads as TGTGCCAGGACGAGGACGGAAGACTACGAGCAGTACTTC. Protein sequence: CARTRTEDYEQYF. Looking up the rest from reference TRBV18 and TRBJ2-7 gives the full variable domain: NAGVMQNPRHLVRRRGQEARLRCSPMKGHSHVYWYRQLPEEGLKFMVYLQKENIIDESGMPKERFSAEFPKEGPSILRIQQVVRGDSAAYFCARTRTEDYEQYFGPGTRLTVT.

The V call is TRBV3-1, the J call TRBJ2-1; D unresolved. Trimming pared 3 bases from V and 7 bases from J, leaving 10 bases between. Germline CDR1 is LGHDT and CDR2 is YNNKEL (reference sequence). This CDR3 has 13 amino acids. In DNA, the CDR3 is TGTGCCAGCAGCCAGGGTCCCGGGAATGAGCAGTTCTTC. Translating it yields CASSQGPGNEQFF.